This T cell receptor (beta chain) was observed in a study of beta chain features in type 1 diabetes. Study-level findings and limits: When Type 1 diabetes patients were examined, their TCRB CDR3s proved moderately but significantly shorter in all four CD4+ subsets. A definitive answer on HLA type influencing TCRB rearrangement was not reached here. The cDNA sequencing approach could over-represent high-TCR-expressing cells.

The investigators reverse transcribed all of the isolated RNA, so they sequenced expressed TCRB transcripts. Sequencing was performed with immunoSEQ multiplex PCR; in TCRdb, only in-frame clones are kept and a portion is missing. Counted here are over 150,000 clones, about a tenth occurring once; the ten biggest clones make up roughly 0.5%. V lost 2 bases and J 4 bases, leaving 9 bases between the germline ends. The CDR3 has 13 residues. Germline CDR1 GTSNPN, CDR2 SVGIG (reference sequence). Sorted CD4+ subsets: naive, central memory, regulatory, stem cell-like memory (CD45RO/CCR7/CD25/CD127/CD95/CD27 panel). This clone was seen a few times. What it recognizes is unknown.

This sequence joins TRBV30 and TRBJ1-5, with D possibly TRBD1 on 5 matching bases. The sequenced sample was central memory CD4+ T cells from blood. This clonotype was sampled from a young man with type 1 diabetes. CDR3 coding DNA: TGTGCCTGGAGTCAAGGGGCAAATCAGCCCCAGCATTTT. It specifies CAWSQGANQPQHF.